A single sample gave rise to the 28 T cell receptor beta chains below, sequenced in a study of beta chain features in type 1 diabetes listed by TCRdb under 2018. Libraries were made using the immunoSEQ multiplex PCR assay. The entire amount of isolated RNA was reverse transcribed using the High Capacity cDNA Reverse Transcription Kit, so the sequenced TCRB transcripts were expressed ones. Entries here come from immuneACCESS through TCRdb and include only in-frame sequences with V and J called. Some clones fail to appear in such tables; in the studies checked, an unresolved V gene covers under half of the shortfall, and the cause of the remainder is unknown. The table for this sample lists 630,000 or so clones; 11% to 15% of them were counted only once. Together, the top ten hold just under 0.04% of the sample. For these receptors, no antigen is known. Broad study findings and their caveats: A moderate but significant shortening of TCRB CDR3 length was observed in type 1 diabetes patients in all four CD4+ subsets.

The material sequenced was naive CD4+ T cells from blood. The cell subset or site label, read with the paper, signifies: true naive CD4+ T cells. These receptors were collected from a man between 18 and 35 years old with type 1 diabetes.

This clone has a handful of counts. The V and J genes are TRBV7-6 and TRBJ2-1; 15 bases line up with TRBD2. Germline V CDR1 and CDR2: SGHVS, FNYEAQ. There are 16 residues in the CDR3. The trim removed 5 bases at V and 9 bases at J, leaving 8 bases unmatched. The CDR3 sequence is CASSPGLAGGPGEQFF. The CDR3 DNA reads TGTGCCAGCAGCCCCGGACTAGCGGGAGGGCCGGGTGAGCAGTTCTTC. The entire variable domain, with the rest obtained from reference TRBV7-6 and TRBJ2-1, is as follows: GAGVSQSPRYKVTKRGQDVALRCDPISGHVSLYWYRQALGQGPEFLTYFNYEAQQDKSGLPNDRFSAERPEGSISTLTIQRTEQRDSAMYRCASSPGLAGGPGEQFFGPGTRLTVL.

The chain combines TRBV15 with TRBJ2-7; D is undetermined. V lost 8 bases, J lost 6 bases, and 14 bases lay in between. CDR3 length: 12 residues. CDR1 and CDR2 from the germline V gene are LNHNV and YYDKDF (reference sequence). CDR3 sequence: CATGFTVSEQYF. The CDR3 coding sequence is TGTGCCACCGGGTTCACGGTGTCCGAGCAGTACTTC.

The rearrangement links TRBV2 to TRBJ1-1; perhaps TRBD1 as D (5 bases). CDR1 and CDR2 (germline): SNHLY, FYNNEI. CDR3 size: 13 residues. Trimming shortened V by 7 bases and J by 0 bases, and 9 bases separated the two germline ends. In DNA form, the CDR3 reads TGTGCCAGCATGGGGGACTTGAACACTGAAGCTTTCTTT. Protein product: CASMGDLNTEAFF.

This clone was seen more than once but under ten times. The chain couples TRBV25-1 to TRBJ1-1, with 12 bases matching TRBD1. V was clipped by 4 bases and J by 3 bases; unmatched bases: 3. In germline, CDR1 is MGHDK, CDR2 SYGVNS. The CDR3 extends over 15 amino acids. Written as DNA, the CDR3 is TGTGCCAGCAGTGGGGACAGGGGGCCGGACACTGAAGCTTTCTTT. This codes for CASSGDRGPDTEAFF.

This clone has just a few counts. CDR3 amino acids: CAWSTGGGETQYF. For the CDR3, the DNA is TGTGCCTGGAGTACCGGTGGGGGGGAGACCCAGTACTTC. The chain employs TRBV30 and TRBJ2-5; the D gene is possibly TRBD2 (6 bases). The CDR3 is 13 amino acids. Germline loops: CDR1 GTSNPN, CDR2 SVGIG (reference sequence). V lost 2 bases and J 5 bases, leaving 12 bases between the germline ends. Full variable domain (missing parts from reference TRBV30 and TRBJ2-5): SQTIHQWPATLVQPVGSPLSLECTVEGTSNPNLYWYRQAAGRGLQLLFYSVGIGQISSEVPQNLSASRPQDRQFILSSKKLLLSDSGFYLCAWSTGGGETQYFGPGTRLLVL.

About this clone: The sample holds other DNA sequences that translate to the same CDR3. CDR3 loop: CSVGGAGGQPQHF. As DNA, the CDR3 is TGCAGCGTTGGAGGGGCGGGAGGTCAGCCCCAGCATTTT. The rearrangement joins TRBV29-1 to TRBJ1-5; tentative D call: TRBD1 (5 bases). Germline CDR1 is SQVTM and CDR2 is ANQGSEA. V dropped 4 bases and J dropped 6 bases, with 13 bases sitting between them. The CDR3 runs to 13 residues.

The sample holds a few counts of this clone. This chain uses TRBV6-6 with TRBJ2-7; maybe TRBD1 (5 bases). CDR1 is MNHNY, CDR2 SVGAGI, per germline (reference sequence). V lost 1 base and J 2 bases, leaving 9 bases between the germline ends. The CDR3 is made up of 14 amino acids. Written as DNA, the CDR3 is TGTGCCAGCAGTTACTATGACAGTACCTACGAGCAGTACTTC. Its translation: CASSYYDSTYEQYF.

The chain employs TRBV5-4 and TRBJ2-7; TRBD2 agrees at 11 bases. V shed 4 bases, J shed 4 bases, and the junction held 7 bases outside the gene matches. Germline V gene data show CDR1 as SGHNT and CDR2 as YYREEE (reference sequence). The CDR3 spans 15 residues. The CDR3 here is CASSTPGLAVYEQYF. The CDR3 coding sequence is TGTGCCAGCAGCACTCCGGGACTAGCGGTATACGAGCAGTACTTC. Full variable domain (missing parts from reference TRBV5-4 and TRBJ2-7): ETGVTQSPTHLIKTRGQQVTLRCSSQSGHNTVSWYQQALGQGPQFIFQYYREEENGRGNFPPRFSGLQFPNYSSELNVNALELDDSALYLCASSTPGLAVYEQYFGPGTRLTVT.

This chain uses TRBV30 with TRBJ1-1; D unclear. Per germline, CDR1 GTSNPN and CDR2 SVGIG (reference sequence). V was shortened by 8 bases and J by 4 bases, with 14 bases between the two germline ends. The CDR3 runs 12 residues. The CDR3 bases are TGTGCCAGTGACCGCTCAGGCACTGAAGCTTTCTTT. Its translation: CASDRSGTEAFF.

V is TRBV12-2 and J is TRBJ2-3; the D call TRBD1 from the table was never checked on the DNA. TRBV12-2 counts as a pseudogene. The CDR3 is 19 amino acids. DNA for the CDR3: TGTGCAAGTCGCTTAGTTGGTGCGGACAGAAATACTAGCACAGATACGCAGTATTTT. Protein: CASRLVGADRNTSTDTQYF.

The rearrangement links TRBV29-1 to TRBJ1-1; D ambiguous. Germline assignment: CDR1 SQVTM and CDR2 ANQGSEA. CDR3 length: 12 residues. V was shortened by 0 bases and J by 6 bases, with 8 bases between the two germline ends. The CDR3 nucleotides are TGCAGCGTTGAAGATCGGGAGGCTGAAGCTTTCTTT. Translating it yields CSVEDREAEAFF.

The chain has TRBV29-1 and TRBJ1-1; 7 nucleotides agree with TRBD1. Unmatched junction bases numbered 7, after V lost 6 bases and J lost 6 bases. The germline gives CDR1 SQVTM, CDR2 ANQGSEA. The CDR3 has 12 residues. The CDR3 is CSVRRQGAEAFF. In nucleotides, the CDR3 is TGCAGCGTACGGCGACAGGGTGCTGAAGCTTTCTTT.

Notes on this clone: The sample holds other DNA sequences that translate to the same CDR3. The chain is built from TRBV9 and TRBJ1-1, with D hard to call. The CDR3 runs 14 residues. The V and J ends lost 0 bases and 0 bases respectively, with 6 bases between them. Germline V CDR1 and CDR2: SGDLS, YYNGEE. The chain's CDR3 is CASSVAAMNTEAFF. DNA of the CDR3: TGTGCCAGCAGCGTAGCCGCGATGAACACTGAAGCTTTCTTT. The full variable domain, completed using reference TRBV9 and TRBJ1-1, is DSGVTQTPKHLITATGQRVTLRCSPRSGDLSVYWYQQSLDQGLQFLIQYYNGEERAKGNILERFSAQQFPDLHSELNLSSLELGDSALYFCASSVAAMNTEAFFGQGTRLTVV.

This clone has only one observation. The chain couples TRBV5-1 to TRBJ2-3, with TRBD1 identical over 8 bases. CDR3 length equals 16 residues. The V gene end was trimmed by 4 bases and the J gene end by 0 bases; junction bases not matched to a gene: 7. CDR1 is SGHRS, CDR2 YFSETQ, per germline. The CDR3 DNA is TGCGCCAGCAGCGGCCGGGACAGGTTTAGCACAGATACGCAGTATTTT. Encoded protein: CASSGRDRFSTDTQYF.

This chain links TRBV2 with TRBJ2-1; 8 positions agree with TRBD2. The junction had 7 bases not matched to a gene; V was cut back by 6 bases and J by 0 bases. This CDR3 has 16 residues. Germline assignment: CDR1 SNHLY and CDR2 FYNNEI. CDR3 loop: CASSSRTSRSYNEQFF. For the CDR3, the DNA is TGTGCCAGCAGCAGTCGGACTAGCCGCTCCTACAATGAGCAGTTCTTC.

The chain recombines TRBV6-5 with TRBJ2-7; no reliable D call. In germline, CDR1 is MNHEY, CDR2 SVGAGI. Trimming left V 4 bases short and J 0 bases short, with 13 bases between. CDR3 length: 15 amino acids. The chain's CDR3 is CASSWTDTSSYEQYF. As DNA, the CDR3 is TGTGCCAGCAGTTGGACGGATACCAGCTCCTACGAGCAGTACTTC.

This rearrangement joins TRBV27 to TRBJ2-7; the match to TRBD2 covers 12 bases. Unmatched junction bases numbered 8, after V lost 3 bases and J lost 2 bases. This CDR3 has 17 amino acids. Per germline, CDR1 MNHEY and CDR2 SMNVEV (reference sequence). CDR3 DNA: TGTGCCAGCAGTTTCGGTCCGACTAGCGGGGGAACCTACGAGCAGTACTTC. Amino acid sequence: CASSFGPTSGGTYEQYF.

This clone has a handful of counts. CDR3 amino acids: CASSPRSPSPTGELFF. The CDR3, as DNA: TGTGCCAGCAGCCCGAGATCTCCTAGCCCGACCGGGGAGCTGTTTTTT. The genes are TRBV7-2 and TRBJ2-2; a weak D match, TRBD2 (5 bases). CDR1 is SGHTA, CDR2 FQGNSA, per germline. Deletions cut 5 bases from V and 5 bases from J, with 18 bases between. CDR3 length: 16 amino acids.

This clone has just a few counts. The V gene is TRBV28, the J gene TRBJ1-6, with 8 bases lining up with TRBD1. Germline lookup yields CDR1 MDHEN and CDR2 SYDVKM. Trimming took 8 bases from V and 4 from J; bases not matched to a gene: 7. This CDR3 is 15 amino acids long. This chain's CDR3 is CASGRTGGYNSPLHF. The CDR3 region has the DNA TGTGCCAGCGGACGAACAGGGGGGTATAATTCACCCCTCCACTTT.

A few counts support this clone. The chain is built from TRBV7-2 and TRBJ2-4, with D possibly TRBD1 on 5 matching bases. The germline CDR1 and CDR2 sequences are SGHTA and FQGNSA. V lost 5 bases, J lost 1 base, and 15 bases lay in between. The CDR3 loop spans 16 amino acids. CDR3: CASSPGQGGAKNIQYF. The DNA for the CDR3 is TGTGCCAGCAGCCCCGGTCAGGGTGGCGCCAAAAACATTCAGTACTTC.

The V call is TRBV30, the J call TRBJ2-1, with 16 bases lining up with TRBD2. The CDR3 is 17 residues long. Unmatched junction bases numbered 9, after V lost 1 base and J lost 9 bases. Germline V lookup: CDR1 GTSNPN, CDR2 SVGIG (reference sequence). CDR3 sequence reads: CAWSATWGLAGGGEQFF. CDR3 nucleotides: TGTGCCTGGAGTGCAACCTGGGGACTAGCGGGAGGGGGTGAGCAGTTCTTC.

In this sample, this clone turned up a few times. V usage is TRBV30 and J usage is TRBJ1-3; D remains ambiguous. Germline CDR1 and CDR2: GTSNPN and SVGIG (reference sequence). This CDR3 comprises 13 residues. Trimming took off 2 bases at V and 4 bases at J, with 9 bases between the two ends. CDR3 in amino acids: CAWSYLGGNTIYF. The DNA of the CDR3 is TGTGCCTGGAGTTACTTGGGAGGAAACACCATATATTTT.

This chain links TRBV7-2 with TRBJ1-1; D is unresolved. Per the germline V gene, CDR1 is SGHTA and CDR2 is FQGNSA. This CDR3 has 14 residues. Trimming took 6 bases from V and 3 from J, leaving 14 bases between them. Here the CDR3 reads CASRLVFGDTEAFF. CDR3 coding DNA: TGTGCCAGCAGGCTTGTGTTCGGGGACACTGAAGCTTTCTTT. The full variable domain, its missing parts supplied by reference TRBV7-2 and TRBJ1-1, is GAGVSQSPSNKVTEKGKDVELRCDPISGHTALYWYRQSLGQGLEFLIYFQGNSAPDKSGLPSDRFSAERTGGSVSTLTIQRTQQEDSAVYLCASRLVFGDTEAFFGQGTRLTVV.

In its sample, this clone was seen a few times. The chain links TRBV10-1 to TRBJ2-5, with a tentative D call TRBD2 (6 bases). Germline V lookup: CDR1 WNHNN, CDR2 SYGVQD (reference sequence). With 3 bases removed from V and 1 base from J, the gap between germline ends came to 12 bases. This CDR3 has 15 amino acids. The CDR3, as DNA: TGCGCCAGCAGTGATAGCAAGGAGGGCCAAGAGACCCAGTACTTC. Residues: CASSDSKEGQETQYF.

This clone occurred many times. The chain employs TRBV19 and TRBJ2-3; tentative D call: TRBD2 (5 bases). Germline CDR1 is LNHDA and CDR2 is SQIVND (reference sequence). There are 13 residues in the CDR3. Deletions cut 7 bases from V and 5 bases from J, with 13 bases between. The CDR3 DNA follows: TGTGCCAGTAACCTCCGGGATCGAGATACGCAGTATTTT. This codes for CASNLRDRDTQYF.

The CDR3 DNA is TGTGCCAGCAGCTCCCTCGGTAGGGGGCCGAACACCGGGGAGCTGTTTTTT. Amino acid sequence: CASSSLGRGPNTGELFF. This sequence joins TRBV7-3 and TRBJ2-2; 7 bases fit TRBD1. The V gene's germline CDR1 is SGHTA and CDR2 FQGTGA. The J segment lost 0 bases and the V segment lost 4 bases, leaving 8 bases of the junction unmatched. The CDR3 runs to 17 residues.

This clone was observed a few times. The gene calls are TRBV30 and TRBJ1-5; a possible D gene is TRBD1 (5 bases). The CDR3 extends over 15 amino acids. The V gene lost 0 bases and the J gene lost 4 bases, with 13 bases spanning the gap. The germline V gene has CDR1 GTSNPN and CDR2 SVGIG (reference sequence). CDR3 coding DNA: TGTGCCTGGAGTGTGGTAGGGGTTGGGAATCAGCCCCAGCATTTT. Protein sequence: CAWSVVGVGNQPQHF.

As DNA, the CDR3 is TGCGCCAGCAGCCGCAATAGCGGGGGGGCCGGAGATACGCAGTATTTT. Amino acid sequence: CASSRNSGGAGDTQYF. This chain uses TRBV4-1 with TRBJ2-3; TRBD2 agrees at 11 bases. J gave up 5 bases and V 4 bases, and 8 bases lay outside the gene matches. The CDR3 totals 16 residues. The germline V gene encodes CDR1 MGHRA and CDR2 YSYEKL.